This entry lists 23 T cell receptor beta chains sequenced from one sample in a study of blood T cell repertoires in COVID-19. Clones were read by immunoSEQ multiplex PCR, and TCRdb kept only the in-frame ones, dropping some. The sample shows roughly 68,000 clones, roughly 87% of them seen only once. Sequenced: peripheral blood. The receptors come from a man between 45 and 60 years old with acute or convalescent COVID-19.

CDR3 sequence (DNA): TGTGCCAGCAGTGAACTACGTGACACTGAAGCTTTCTTT. Amino acid sequence: CASSELRDTEAFF. The rearrangement links TRBV2 to TRBJ1-1; D unresolved. Trimming took 2 bases from V and 3 from J, leaving 7 bases between them. The CDR3 totals 13 residues. Germline loops: CDR1 SNHLY, CDR2 FYNNEI.

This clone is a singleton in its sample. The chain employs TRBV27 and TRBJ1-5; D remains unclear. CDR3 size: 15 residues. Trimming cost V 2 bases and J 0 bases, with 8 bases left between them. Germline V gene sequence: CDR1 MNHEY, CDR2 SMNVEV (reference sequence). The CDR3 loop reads CASSLMASSNQPQHF. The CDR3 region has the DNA TGTGCCAGCAGTTTAATGGCCAGTAGCAATCAGCCCCAGCATTTT.

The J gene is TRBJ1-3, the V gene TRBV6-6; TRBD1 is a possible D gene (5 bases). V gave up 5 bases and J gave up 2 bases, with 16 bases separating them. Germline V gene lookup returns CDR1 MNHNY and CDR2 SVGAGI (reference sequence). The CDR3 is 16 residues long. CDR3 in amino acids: CASSTRDLTPGNTIYF. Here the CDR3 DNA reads TGTGCCAGCAGTACCCGGGACTTGACCCCTGGAAACACCATATATTTT.

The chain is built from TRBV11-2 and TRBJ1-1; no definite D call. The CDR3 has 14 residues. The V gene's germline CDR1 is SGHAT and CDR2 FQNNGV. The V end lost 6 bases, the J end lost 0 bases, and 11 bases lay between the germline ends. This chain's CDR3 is CASSGETMNTEAFF. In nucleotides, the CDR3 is TGTGCCAGCAGTGGGGAGACCATGAACACTGAAGCTTTCTTT.

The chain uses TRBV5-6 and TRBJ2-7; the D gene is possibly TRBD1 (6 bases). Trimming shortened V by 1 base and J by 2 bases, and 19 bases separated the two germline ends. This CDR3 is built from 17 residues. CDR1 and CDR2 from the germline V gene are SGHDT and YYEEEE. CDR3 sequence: CASSLTSRGEATYEQYF. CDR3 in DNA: TGTGCCAGCAGCTTGACATCCAGGGGAGAAGCGACCTACGAGCAGTACTTC.

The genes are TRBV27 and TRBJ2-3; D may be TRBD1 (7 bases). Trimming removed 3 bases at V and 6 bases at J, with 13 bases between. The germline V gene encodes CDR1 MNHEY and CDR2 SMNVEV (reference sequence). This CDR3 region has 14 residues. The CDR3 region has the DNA TGTGCCAGCAGTTTTGCAGGGGGGAGGGATACGCAGTATTTT. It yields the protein CASSFAGGRDTQYF.

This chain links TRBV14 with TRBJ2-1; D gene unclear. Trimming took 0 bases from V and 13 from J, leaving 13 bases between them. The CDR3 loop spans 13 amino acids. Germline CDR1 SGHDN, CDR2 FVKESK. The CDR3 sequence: CASSQDLVRNQFF. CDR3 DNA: TGTGCCAGCAGCCAAGATTTGGTCAGGAATCAGTTCTTC.

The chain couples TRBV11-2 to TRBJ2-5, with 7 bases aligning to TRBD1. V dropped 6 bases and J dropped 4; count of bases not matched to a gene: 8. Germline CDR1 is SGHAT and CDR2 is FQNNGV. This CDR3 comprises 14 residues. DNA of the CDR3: TGTGCCAGCAGGTCGTCCAGGGGGAGAGAGACCCAGTACTTC. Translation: CASRSSRGRETQYF. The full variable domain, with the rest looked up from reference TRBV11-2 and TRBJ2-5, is EAGVAQSPRYKIIEKRQSVAFWCNPISGHATLYWYQQILGQGPKLLIQFQNNGVVDDSQLPKDRFSAERLKGVDSTLKIQPAKLEDSAVYLCASRSSRGRETQYFGPGTRLLVL.

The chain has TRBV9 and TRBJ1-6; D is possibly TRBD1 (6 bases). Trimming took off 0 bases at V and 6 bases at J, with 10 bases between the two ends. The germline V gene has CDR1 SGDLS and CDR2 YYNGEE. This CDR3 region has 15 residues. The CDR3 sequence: CASSVEGGTNSPLHF. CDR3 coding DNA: TGTGCCAGCAGCGTAGAGGGGGGGACTAATTCACCCCTCCACTTT.

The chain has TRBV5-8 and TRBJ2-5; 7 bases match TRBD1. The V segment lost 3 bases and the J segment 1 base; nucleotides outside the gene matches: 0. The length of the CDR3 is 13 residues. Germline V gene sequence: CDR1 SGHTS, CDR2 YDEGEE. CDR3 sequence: CASSWTGQETQYF. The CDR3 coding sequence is TGTGCCAGCAGCTGGACAGGCCAAGAGACCCAGTACTTC.

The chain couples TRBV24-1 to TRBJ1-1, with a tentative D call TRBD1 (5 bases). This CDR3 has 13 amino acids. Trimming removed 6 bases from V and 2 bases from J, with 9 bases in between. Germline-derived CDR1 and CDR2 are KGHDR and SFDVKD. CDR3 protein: CATSRGANTEAFF. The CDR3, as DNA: TGTGCCACCAGTCGCGGGGCAAACACTGAAGCTTTCTTT.

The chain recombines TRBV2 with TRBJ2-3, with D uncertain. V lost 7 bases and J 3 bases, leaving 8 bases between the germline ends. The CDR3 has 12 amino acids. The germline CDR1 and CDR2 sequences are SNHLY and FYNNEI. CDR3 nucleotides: TGTGCCAGCACAAGCCGGACAGATACGCAGTATTTT. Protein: CASTSRTDTQYF.

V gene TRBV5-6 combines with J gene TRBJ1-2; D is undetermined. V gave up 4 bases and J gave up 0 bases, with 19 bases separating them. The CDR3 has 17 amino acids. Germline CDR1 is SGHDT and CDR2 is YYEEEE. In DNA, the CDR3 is TGTGCCAGCAGCCACCCGGTTCAGGCCGTTGCTAACTATGGCTACACCTTC. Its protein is CASSHPVQAVANYGYTF.

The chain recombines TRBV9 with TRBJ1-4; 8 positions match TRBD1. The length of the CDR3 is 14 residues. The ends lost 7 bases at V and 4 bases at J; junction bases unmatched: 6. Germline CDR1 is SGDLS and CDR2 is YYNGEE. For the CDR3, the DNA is TGTGCCAGCGGGGGGACAGGACATAATGAAAAACTGTTTTTT. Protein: CASGGTGHNEKLFF. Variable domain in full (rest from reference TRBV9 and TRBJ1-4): DSGVTQTPKHLITATGQRVTLRCSPRSGDLSVYWYQQSLDQGLQFLIQYYNGEERAKGNILERFSAQQFPDLHSELNLSSLELGDSALYFCASGGTGHNEKLFFGSGTQLSVL.

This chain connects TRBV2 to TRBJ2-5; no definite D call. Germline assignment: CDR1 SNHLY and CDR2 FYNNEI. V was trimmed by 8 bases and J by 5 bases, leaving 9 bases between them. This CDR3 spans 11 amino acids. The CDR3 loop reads CASGLGETQYF. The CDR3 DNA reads TGTGCCAGCGGTCTCGGGGAGACCCAGTACTTC. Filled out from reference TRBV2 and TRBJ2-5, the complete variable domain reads EPEVTQTPSHQVTQMGQEVILRCVPISNHLYFYWYRQILGQKVEFLVSFYNNEISEKSEIFDDQFSVERPDGSNFTLKIRSTKLEDSAMYFCASGLGETQYFGPGTRLLVL.

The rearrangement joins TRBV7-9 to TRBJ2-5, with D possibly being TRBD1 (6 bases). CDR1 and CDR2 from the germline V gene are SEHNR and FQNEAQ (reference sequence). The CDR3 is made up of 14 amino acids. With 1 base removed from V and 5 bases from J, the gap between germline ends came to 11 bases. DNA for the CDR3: TGTGCCAGCAGCTTAGTAATCCAGGGGGAGACCCAGTACTTC. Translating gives CASSLVIQGETQYF.

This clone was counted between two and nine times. CDR3 region: CASSELAAETQYF. The DNA of the CDR3 is TGTGCCAGCAGTGAACTAGCTGCCGAGACCCAGTACTTC. This chain links TRBV2 with TRBJ2-5; possibly TRBD2 for D (5 bases). CDR3 length: 13 amino acids. The V gene's germline CDR1 is SNHLY and CDR2 FYNNEI. V shed 2 bases and J shed 5 bases, with 9 bases lying between them.

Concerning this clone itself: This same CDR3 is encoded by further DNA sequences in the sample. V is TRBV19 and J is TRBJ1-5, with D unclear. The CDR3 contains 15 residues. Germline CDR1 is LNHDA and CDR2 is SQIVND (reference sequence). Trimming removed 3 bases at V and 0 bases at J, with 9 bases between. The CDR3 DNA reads TGTGCCAGTAGTATTGGCGGGTATAGCAATCAGCCCCAGCATTTT. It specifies CASSIGGYSNQPQHF.

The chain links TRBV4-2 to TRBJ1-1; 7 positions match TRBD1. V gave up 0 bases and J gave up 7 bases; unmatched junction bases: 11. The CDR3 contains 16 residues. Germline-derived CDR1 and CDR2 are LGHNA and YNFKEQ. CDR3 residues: CASSQDRRQGWGEAFF. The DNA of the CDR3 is TGTGCCAGCAGCCAAGATCGGAGACAGGGCTGGGGTGAAGCTTTCTTT.

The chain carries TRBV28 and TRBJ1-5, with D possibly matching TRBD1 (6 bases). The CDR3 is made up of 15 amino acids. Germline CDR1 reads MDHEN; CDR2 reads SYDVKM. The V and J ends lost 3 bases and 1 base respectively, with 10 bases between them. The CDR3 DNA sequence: TGTGCCAGCAGTTTCCTCGGACAGAGCAATCAGCCCCAGCATTTT. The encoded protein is CASSFLGQSNQPQHF. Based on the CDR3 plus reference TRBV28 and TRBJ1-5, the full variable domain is DVKVTQSSRYLVKRTGEKVFLECVQDMDHENMFWYRQDPGLGLRLIYFSYDVKMKEKGDIPEGYSVSREKKERFSLILESASTNQTSMYLCASSFLGQSNQPQHFGDGTRLSIL.

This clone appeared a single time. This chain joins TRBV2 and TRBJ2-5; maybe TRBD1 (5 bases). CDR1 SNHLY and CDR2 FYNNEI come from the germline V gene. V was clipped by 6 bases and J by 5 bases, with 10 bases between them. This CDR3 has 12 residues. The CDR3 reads CASRGPRETQYF. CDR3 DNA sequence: TGTGCCAGCAGGGGGCCGCGGGAGACCCAGTACTTC.

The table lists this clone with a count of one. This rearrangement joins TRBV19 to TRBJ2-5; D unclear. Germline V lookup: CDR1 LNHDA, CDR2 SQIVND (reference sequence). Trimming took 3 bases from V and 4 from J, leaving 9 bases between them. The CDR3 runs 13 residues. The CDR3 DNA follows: TGTGCCAGTAGTATCCGAGGTCCAGAGACCCAGTACTTC. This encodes CASSIRGPETQYF.

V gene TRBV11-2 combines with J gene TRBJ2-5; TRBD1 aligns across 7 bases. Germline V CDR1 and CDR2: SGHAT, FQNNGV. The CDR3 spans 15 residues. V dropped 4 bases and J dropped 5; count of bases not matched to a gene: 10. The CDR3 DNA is TGTGCCAGCAGCTCCCTCCACAGGGGCGAGGAGACCCAGTACTTC. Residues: CASSSLHRGEETQYF.